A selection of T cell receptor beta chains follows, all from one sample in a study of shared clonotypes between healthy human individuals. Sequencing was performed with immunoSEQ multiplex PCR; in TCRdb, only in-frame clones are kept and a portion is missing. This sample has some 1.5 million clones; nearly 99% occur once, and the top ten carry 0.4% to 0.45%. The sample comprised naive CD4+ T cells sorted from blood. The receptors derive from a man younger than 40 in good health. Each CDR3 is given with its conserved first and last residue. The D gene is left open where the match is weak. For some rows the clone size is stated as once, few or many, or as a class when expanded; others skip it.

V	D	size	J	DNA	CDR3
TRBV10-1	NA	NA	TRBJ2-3	TGCGCCAGCAGCCCGATCGGCACAGATACGCAGTATTTT	CASSPIGTDTQYF
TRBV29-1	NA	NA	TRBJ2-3	TGCAGCGTTGAAGGAGGTGGTGACAGAGACCTCACAGATACGCAGTATTTT	CSVEGGGDRDLTDTQYF
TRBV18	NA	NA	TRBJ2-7	TGTGCCAGCTCACCTGACTTCAAGTCCTACGAGCAGTACTTC	CASSPDFKSYEQYF
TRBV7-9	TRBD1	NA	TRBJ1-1	TGTGCCAGCAGACCAAGAGCAGGGGGGAACACTGAAGCTTTCTTT	CASRPRAGGNTEAFF
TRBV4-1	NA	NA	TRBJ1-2	TGCGCCAGCAGCCCGCGGGGGGGGCTCGGCTATGGCTACACCTTC	CASSPRGGLGYGYTF
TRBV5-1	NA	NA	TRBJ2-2	TGCGCCAGTCTCCCAACGACGAGTTACGCCGGGGAGCTGTTTTTT	CASLPTTSYAGELFF
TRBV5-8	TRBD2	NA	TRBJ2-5	TGTGCCAGCATCCTAGGGAGGGGAGAGACCCAGTACTTC	CASILGRGETQYF
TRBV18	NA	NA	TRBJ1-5	TGTGCCAGCTCAGGACGGGCCCGAGGGACCAATCAGCCCCAGCATTTT	CASSGRARGTNQPQHF
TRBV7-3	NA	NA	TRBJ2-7	TGTGCCAGCAGCTTAACTGCGACAGCACACGAGCAGTACTTC	CASSLTATAHEQYF
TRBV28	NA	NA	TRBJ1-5	TGTGCCAGCAGTTTAAAGGGACTAAGGAGCAATCAGCCCCAGCATTTT	CASSLKGLRSNQPQHF
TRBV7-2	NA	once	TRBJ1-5	TGTGCCAGCAGCTTAGAATGGGACCAGCCCCAGCATTTT	CASSLEWDQPQHF
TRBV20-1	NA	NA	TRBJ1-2	TGCAGTCTCCCCAGGGGCTACACCTTC	CSLPRGYTF
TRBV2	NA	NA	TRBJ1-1	TGTGCCAGCGGGGGGGTGAACACTGAAGCTTTCTTT	CASGGVNTEAFF
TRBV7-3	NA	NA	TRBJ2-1	TGTGCCAGCAGCTTAGTAGTAAACAATGAGCAGTTCTTC	CASSLVVNNEQFF
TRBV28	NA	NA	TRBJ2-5	TGTGCCAGCAGTTTATCCCGCGGAGGGGTAGAGACCCAGTACTTC	CASSLSRGGVETQYF
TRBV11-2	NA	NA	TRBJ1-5	TGTGCCAGCAGCTTCGGACGCGCAGGGAATCAGCCCCAGCATTTT	CASSFGRAGNQPQHF
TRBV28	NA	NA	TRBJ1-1	TGTGCCAGCAGTGGACCACAGCTGAACACTGAAGCTTTCTTT	CASSGPQLNTEAFF
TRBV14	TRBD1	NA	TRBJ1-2	TGTGCCAGCAGCCAAGTTCTAGAACAGGGGGCTAATAATGGCTACACCTTC	CASSQVLEQGANNGYTF
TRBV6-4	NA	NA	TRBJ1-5	TGTGCCAGCAGCCGGGAAGTGGGAGCCCAGCCCCAGCATTTT	CASSREVGAQPQHF
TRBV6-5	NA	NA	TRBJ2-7	TGTGCCAGCAGTTACAGGCAGGGGGGATCATACGAGCAGTACTTC	CASSYRQGGSYEQYF